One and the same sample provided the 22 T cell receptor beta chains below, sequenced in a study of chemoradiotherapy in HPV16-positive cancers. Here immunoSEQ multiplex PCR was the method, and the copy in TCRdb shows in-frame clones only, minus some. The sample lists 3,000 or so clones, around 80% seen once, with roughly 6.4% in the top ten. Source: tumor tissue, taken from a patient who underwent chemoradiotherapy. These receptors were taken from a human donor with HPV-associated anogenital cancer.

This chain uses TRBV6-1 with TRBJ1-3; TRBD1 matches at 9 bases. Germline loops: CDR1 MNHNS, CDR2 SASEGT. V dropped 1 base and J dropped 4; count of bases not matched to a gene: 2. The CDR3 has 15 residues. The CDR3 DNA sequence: TGTGCCAGCAGTGAAGAGACAGGGGGAGGAAACACCATATATTTT. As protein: CASSEETGGGNTIYF.

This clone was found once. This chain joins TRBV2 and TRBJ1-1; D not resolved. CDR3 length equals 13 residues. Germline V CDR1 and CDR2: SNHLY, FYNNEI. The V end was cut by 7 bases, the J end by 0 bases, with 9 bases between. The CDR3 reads CASTTDLNTEAFF. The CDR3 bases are TGTGCCAGCACGACCGACCTGAACACTGAAGCTTTCTTT. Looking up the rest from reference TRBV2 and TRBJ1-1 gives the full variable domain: EPEVTQTPSHQVTQMGQEVILRCVPISNHLYFYWYRQILGQKVEFLVSFYNNEISEKSEIFDDQFSVERPDGSNFTLKIRSTKLEDSAMYFCASTTDLNTEAFFGQGTRLTVV.

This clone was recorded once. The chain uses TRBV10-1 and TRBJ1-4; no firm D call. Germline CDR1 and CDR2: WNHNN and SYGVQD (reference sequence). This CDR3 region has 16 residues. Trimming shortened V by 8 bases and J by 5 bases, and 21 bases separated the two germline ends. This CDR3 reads CASLPPPQAINEKLFF. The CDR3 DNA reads TGCGCCAGCCTTCCGCCCCCCCAGGCCATAAATGAAAAACTGTTTTTT.

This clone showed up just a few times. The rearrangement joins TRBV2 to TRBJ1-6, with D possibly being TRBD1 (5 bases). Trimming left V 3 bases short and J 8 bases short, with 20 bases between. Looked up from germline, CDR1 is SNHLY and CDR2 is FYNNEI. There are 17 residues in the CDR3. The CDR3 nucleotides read TGTGCCAGCAGTGAGTCTAGGGGCCCGACTGGGGATTCACCCCTCCACTTT. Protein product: CASSESRGPTGDSPLHF.

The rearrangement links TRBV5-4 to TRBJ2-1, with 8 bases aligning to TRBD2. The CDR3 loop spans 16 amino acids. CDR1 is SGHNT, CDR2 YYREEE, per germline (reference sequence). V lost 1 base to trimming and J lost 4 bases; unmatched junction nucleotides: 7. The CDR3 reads CASSLWTSHFYNEQFF. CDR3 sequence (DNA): TGTGCCAGCAGCTTGTGGACTAGCCACTTTTACAATGAGCAGTTCTTC.

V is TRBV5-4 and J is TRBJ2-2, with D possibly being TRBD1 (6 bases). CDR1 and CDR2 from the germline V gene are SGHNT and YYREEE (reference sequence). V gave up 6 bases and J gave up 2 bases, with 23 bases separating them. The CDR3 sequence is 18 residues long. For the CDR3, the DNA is TGTGCCAGCAACGATAAGGCAGGGGCGCGCCTTAACACCGGGGAGCTGTTTTTT. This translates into CASNDKAGARLNTGELFF.

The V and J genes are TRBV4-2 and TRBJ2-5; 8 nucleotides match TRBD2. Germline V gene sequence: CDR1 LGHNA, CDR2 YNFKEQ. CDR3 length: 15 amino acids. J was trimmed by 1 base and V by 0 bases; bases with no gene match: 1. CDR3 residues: CASSQDRGGQETQYF. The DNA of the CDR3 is TGTGCCAGCAGCCAAGATCGGGGGGGCCAAGAGACCCAGTACTTC.

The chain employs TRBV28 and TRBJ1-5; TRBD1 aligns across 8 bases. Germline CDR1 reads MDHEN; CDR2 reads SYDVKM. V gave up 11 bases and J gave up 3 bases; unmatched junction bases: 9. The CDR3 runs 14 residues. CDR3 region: CASGTGNFNQPQHF. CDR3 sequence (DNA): TGTGCCTCCGGGACAGGTAATTTCAATCAGCCCCAGCATTTT.

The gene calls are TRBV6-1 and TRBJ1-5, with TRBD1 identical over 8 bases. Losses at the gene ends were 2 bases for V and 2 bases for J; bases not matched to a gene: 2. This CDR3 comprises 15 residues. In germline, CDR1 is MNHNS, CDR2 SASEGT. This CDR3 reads CASSEMGQGNQPQHF. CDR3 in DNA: TGTGCCAGCAGTGAAATGGGACAGGGCAATCAGCCCCAGCATTTT.

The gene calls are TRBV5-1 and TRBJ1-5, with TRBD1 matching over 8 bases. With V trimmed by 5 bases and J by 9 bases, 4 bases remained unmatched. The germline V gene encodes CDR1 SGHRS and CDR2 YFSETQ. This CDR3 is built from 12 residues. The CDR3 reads CASRAGGSPQHF. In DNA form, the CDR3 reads TGCGCCAGCAGGGCAGGGGGCTCGCCCCAGCATTTT.

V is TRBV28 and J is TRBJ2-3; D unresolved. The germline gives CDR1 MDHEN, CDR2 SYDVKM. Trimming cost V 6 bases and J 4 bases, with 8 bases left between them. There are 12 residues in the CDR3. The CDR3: CASRVSADTQYF. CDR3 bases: TGTGCCAGCAGGGTTAGTGCAGATACGCAGTATTTT.

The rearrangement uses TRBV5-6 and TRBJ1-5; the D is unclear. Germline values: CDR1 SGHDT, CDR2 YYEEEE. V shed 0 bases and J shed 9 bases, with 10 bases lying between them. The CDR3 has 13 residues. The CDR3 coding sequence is TGTGCCAGCAGCTTGGGGGAGGAGGGGCCCCAGCATTTT. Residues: CASSLGEEGPQHF.

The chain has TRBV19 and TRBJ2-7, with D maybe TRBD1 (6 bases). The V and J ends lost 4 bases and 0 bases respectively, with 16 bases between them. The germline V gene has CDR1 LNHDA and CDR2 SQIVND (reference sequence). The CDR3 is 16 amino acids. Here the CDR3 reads CASSTPGQTSSYEQYF. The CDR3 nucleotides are TGTGCCAGTAGTACCCCGGGACAAACTAGCTCCTACGAGCAGTACTTC.

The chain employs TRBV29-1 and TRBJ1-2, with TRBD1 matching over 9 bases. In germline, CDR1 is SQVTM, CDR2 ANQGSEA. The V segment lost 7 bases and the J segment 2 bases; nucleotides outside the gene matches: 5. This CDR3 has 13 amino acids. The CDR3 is CSASGTGNYGYTF. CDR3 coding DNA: TGCAGCGCCTCCGGGACAGGGAACTATGGCTACACCTTC. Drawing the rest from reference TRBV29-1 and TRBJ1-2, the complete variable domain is SAVISQKPSRDICQRGTSLTIQCQVDSQVTMMFWYRQQPGQSLTLIATANQGSEATYESGFVIDKFPISRPNLTFSTLTVSNMSPEDSSIYLCSASGTGNYGYTFGSGTRLTVV.

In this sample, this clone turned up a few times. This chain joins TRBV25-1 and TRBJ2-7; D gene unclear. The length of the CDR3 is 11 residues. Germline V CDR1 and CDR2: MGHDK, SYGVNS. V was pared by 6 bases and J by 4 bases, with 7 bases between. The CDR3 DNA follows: TGTGCCAGCAGCGAGAAGTACGAGCAGTACTTC. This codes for CASSEKYEQYF.

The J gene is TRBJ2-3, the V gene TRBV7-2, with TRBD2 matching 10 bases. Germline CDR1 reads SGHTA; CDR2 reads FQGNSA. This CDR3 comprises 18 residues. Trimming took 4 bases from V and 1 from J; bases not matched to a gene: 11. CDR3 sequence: CASSSSSYGTSGTDTQYF. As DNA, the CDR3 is TGTGCCAGCAGCTCCAGCTCGTACGGGACTAGCGGCACAGATACGCAGTATTTT.

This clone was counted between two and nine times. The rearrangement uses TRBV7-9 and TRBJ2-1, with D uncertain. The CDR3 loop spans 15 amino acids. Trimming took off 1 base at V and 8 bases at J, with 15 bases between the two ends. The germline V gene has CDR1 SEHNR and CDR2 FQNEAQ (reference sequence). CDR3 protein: CASSLGTNWVDEQFF. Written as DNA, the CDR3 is TGTGCCAGCAGCTTAGGGACGAATTGGGTCGATGAGCAGTTCTTC. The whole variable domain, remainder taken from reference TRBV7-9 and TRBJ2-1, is DTGVSQNPRHKITKRGQNVTFRCDPISEHNRLYWYRQTLGQGPEFLTYFQNEAQLEKSRLLSDRFSAERPKGSFSTLEIQRTEQGDSAMYLCASSLGTNWVDEQFFGPGTRLTVL.

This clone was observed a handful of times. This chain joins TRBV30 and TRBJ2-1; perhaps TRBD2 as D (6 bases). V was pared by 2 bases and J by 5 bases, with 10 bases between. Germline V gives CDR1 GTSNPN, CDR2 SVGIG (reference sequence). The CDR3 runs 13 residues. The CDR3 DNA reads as TGTGCCTGGAGTAGGTTAGCGGACAATGAGCAGTTCTTC. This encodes CAWSRLADNEQFF.

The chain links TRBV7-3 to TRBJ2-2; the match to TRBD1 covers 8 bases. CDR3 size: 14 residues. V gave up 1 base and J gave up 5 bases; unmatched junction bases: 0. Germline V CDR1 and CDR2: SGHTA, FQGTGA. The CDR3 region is CASSLRQGTGELFF. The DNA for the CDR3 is TGTGCCAGCAGCTTAAGACAGGGGACCGGGGAGCTGTTTTTT.

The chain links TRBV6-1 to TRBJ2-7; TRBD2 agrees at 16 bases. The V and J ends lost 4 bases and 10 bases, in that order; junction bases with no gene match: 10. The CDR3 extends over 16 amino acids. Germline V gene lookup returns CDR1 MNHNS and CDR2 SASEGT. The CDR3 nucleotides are TGTGCCAGCAGTGGAGGAGGGGGACTAGCGGGGGGGAGTCAGTACTTC. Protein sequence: CASSGGGGLAGGSQYF.

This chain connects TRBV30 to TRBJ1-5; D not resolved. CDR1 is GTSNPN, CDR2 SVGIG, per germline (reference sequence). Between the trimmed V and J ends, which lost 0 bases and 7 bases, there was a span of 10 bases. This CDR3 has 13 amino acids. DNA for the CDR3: TGTGCCTGGAGTGTAACGGGCGGCCAGCCCCAGCATTTT. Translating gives CAWSVTGGQPQHF.

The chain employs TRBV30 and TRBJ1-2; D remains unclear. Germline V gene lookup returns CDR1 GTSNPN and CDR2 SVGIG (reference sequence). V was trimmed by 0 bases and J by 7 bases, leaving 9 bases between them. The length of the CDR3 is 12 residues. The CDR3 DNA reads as TGTGCCTGGAGTGTAATAGGAGGTGGCTACACCTTC. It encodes CAWSVIGGGYTF.